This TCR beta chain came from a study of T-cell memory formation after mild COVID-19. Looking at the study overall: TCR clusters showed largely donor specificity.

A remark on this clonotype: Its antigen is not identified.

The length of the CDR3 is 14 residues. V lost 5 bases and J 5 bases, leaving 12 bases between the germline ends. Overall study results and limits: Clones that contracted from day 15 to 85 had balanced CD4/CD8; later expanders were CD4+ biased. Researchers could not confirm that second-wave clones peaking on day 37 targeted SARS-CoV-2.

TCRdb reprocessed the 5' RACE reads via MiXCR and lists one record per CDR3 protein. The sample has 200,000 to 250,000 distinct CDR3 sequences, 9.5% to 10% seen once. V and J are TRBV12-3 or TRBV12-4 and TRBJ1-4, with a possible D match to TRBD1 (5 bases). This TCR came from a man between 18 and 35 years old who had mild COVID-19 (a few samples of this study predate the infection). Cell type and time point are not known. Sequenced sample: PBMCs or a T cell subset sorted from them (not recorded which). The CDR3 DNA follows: TGTGCCAGCAGTATGACAGATCAAAATGAAAAACTGTTTTTT. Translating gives CASSMTDQNEKLFF.